These 5 T cell receptor beta chains originate from one sample sequenced in a study of Graves' ophthalmopathy and Graves' hyperthyroidism. For repertoire sequencing, the TCR beta CDR3 regions were amplified from RNA transcripts. RT-PCR was first run with HTBI primers, then multiplex PCR in a second round. TCRdb processed the multiplex PCR reads anew with MiXCR; each CDR3 protein has one entry. In the table there are 1 million to 1.3 million distinct CDR3 sequences, less than 45% of which are singletons. Sequencing used peripheral blood or thyroid tissue (not recorded which). These receptors were obtained from an adult man with Graves' hyperthyroidism.

Of note for this clonotype: The junction shows a germline mismatch at one end, possibly a read error. The chain combines TRBV18 with TRBJ2-5, with D possibly being TRBD2 (6 bases). The CDR3 sequence is 14 residues long. Germline CDR1 reads KGHSH; CDR2 reads LQKENI. The CDR3 region is CASLPPSSAETQYF. CDR3 nucleotide sequence: TGTGCCAGCTTACCACCGTCTAGCGCGGAGACCCAGTACTTC.

Regarding this clonotype: The junction differs from germline at one of its ends, possibly a read error. The rearrangement joins TRBV20-1 to TRBJ1-1; unclear D gene. Germline values: CDR1 DFQATT, CDR2 SNEGSKA (reference sequence). CDR3 size: 12 residues. CDR3: CSAPSRRNEALF. The CDR3 nucleotides read TGCAGTGCCCCGAGTAGGCGGAATGAAGCTCTCTTT.

This clonotype was counted many times. CDR3 coding DNA: TGTGCCAGCAGGCCTGGGGTGTGGGAACGACAAGAGACCCAGTACTTC. The encoded protein is CASRPGVWERQETQYF. The chain recombines TRBV7-9 with TRBJ2-5; D call uncertain. The CDR3 extends over 16 amino acids. The V and J ends lost 6 bases and 2 bases respectively, with 19 bases between them. The germline CDR1 and CDR2 sequences are SEHNR and FQNEAQ (reference sequence).

V usage is TRBV5-1 and J usage is TRBJ1-5, with D maybe TRBD1 (5 bases). Germline V lookup: CDR1 SGHRS, CDR2 YFSETQ. The V end was cut by 7 bases, the J end by 0 bases, with 14 bases between. CDR3 length: 15 amino acids. For the CDR3, the DNA is TGCGCCAGCTCCCATGTGGGGGATAGCAATCAGCCCCAGCATTTT. This gives the protein CASSHVGDSNQPQHF.

V usage is TRBV5-4 and J usage is TRBJ2-7; D unclear. Germline values: CDR1 SGHNT, CDR2 YYREEE (reference sequence). Trimming stripped 3 bases from V and 1 base from J, with 11 bases between. This CDR3 contains 14 residues. The CDR3 DNA reads TGTGCCAGCAGCTGGGAAGTTCATTCCTACGAGCAGTACTTC. Amino acids: CASSWEVHSYEQYF.